This passage covers 3 T cell receptor beta chains from one sample sequenced in a study of Tregs in tolerant kidney transplant recipients. Data came from immunoSEQ multiplex PCR; TCRdb stores just in-frame clones and leaves some out. This sample's clone table lists 25,000 to 35,000 clones. This sample comprised CD8+ T cells from blood, obtained before the transplant. These TCRs come from a human donor who received a combined kidney and bone marrow transplant.

To note about this clone: The read is 3 residues too short to cover the CDR3 end, so that end is filled in from the germline J gene. The chain employs TRBV19 and TRBJ2-7; 8 bases map to TRBD1. The CDR3 consists of 12 residues. Germline values: CDR1 LNHDA, CDR2 SQIVND (reference sequence). The V segment lost 4 bases and the J segment 6 bases; nucleotides outside the gene matches: 2. The CDR3 sequence is CASSTGGGEQYF. The CDR3 bases that were read are TGTGCCAGTAGTACAGGGGGCGGCGAG.

Note on this clone: Read data end 3 residues before the CDR3 end; the end is taken from the germline J gene. The chain is built from TRBV19 and TRBJ1-1; 8 nucleotides line up with TRBD1. The length of the CDR3 is 13 residues. J gave up 6 bases and V 8 bases, and 8 bases lay outside the gene matches. Germline-derived CDR1 and CDR2 are LNHDA and SQIVND (reference sequence). The sequenced part of the CDR3 DNA is TGTGCCAGTGCGCAGGGGGCCCTTCCTGAA. Translating gives CASAQGALPE. The entire CDR3 protein is CASAQGALPEAFF.

With regard to this clone: The sequenced fragment ends 3 residues before the CDR3 boundary, so the rest is inferred from the germline J gene. The V call is TRBV7-1, the J call TRBJ2-7, with D perhaps TRBD2 (6 bases). TRBV7-1 is given ORF status, its function remaining uncertain. CDR3 length: 20 residues. Trimming cost V 2 bases and J 3 bases, with 29 bases left between them. The chain's CDR3 is CASSSNGVGDSPVVVYEQYF. The CDR3 bases that were read are TGTGCCAGCAGCTCAAATGGGGTTGGGGACTCTCCCGTCGTGGTCTACGAG.